This entry is about one T cell receptor (beta chain). Participant age was roughly 18 to 90 years, and participants resided in fewer than 25 US areas. Cohort placement rested on clinical history that participants reported themselves. This specimen comes from a study of blood T cell repertoires in COVID-19. V dropped 4 bases and J dropped 4; count of bases not matched to a gene: 7. The germline V gene has CDR1 GTSNPN and CDR2 SVGIG (reference sequence). The CDR3 is 13 amino acids. Sequenced by immunoSEQ multiplex PCR; TCRdb stores in-frame clones only, minus some. Counted here are some 140,000 clones, roughly 80% occurring once; the ten biggest clones make up 2% to 2.5%.

The sequenced sample consisted of PBMCs or T cells enriched from blood (not recorded which). The J gene is TRBJ2-7, the V gene TRBV30; 7 positions agree with TRBD1. This TCR was recovered from a man between 40 and 49 years old with acute COVID-19. CDR3 region: CAWIRTGVYEQYF. The CDR3, as DNA: TGTGCCTGGATCCGAACAGGGGTATACGAGCAGTACTTC.